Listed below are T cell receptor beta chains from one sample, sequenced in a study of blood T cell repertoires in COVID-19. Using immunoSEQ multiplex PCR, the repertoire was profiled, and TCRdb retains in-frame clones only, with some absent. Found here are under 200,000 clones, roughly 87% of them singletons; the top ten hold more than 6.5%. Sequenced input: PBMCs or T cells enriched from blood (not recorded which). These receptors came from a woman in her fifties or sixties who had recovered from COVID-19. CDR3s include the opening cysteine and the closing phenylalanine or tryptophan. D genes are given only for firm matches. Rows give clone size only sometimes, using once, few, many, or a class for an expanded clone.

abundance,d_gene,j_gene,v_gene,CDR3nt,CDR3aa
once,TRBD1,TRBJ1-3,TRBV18,TGTGCCAGCTCACCGAAAAGGGACAGGGCTGGAAACACCATATATTTT,CASSPKRDRAGNTIYF
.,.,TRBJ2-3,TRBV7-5,TGTGCCAGAAGTCGCAACTGGGACAGGTCCATTGATACGCAGTATTTT,CARSRNWDRSIDTQYF
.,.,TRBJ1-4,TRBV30,TGTGCCTGGAGCGCCCAACAGATTCGGTCTGAAAAACTGTTTTTT,CAWSAQQIRSEKLFF
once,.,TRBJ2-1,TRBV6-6,TGTGCCAGCAGTTACGTGGGAGCATACAATGAGCAGTTCTTC,CASSYVGAYNEQFF
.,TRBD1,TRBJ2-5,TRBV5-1,TGCGCCAGCAGCTCGGGACAGGGGCAAGAGACCCAGTACTTC,CASSSGQGQETQYF
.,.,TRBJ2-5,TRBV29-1,TGCAGCTCCAACCTACGGGGAGGAGAGACCCAGTACTTC,CSSNLRGGETQYF
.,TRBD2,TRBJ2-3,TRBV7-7,TGTGCTAGCAGCTCCGGGACTAGCGGGGCAGATACGCAGTATTTT,CASSSGTSGADTQYF
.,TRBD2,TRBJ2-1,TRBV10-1,TGCGCCAGCAGAAGCGGGAAGGCGAATGAGCAGTTCTTC,CASRSGKANEQFF
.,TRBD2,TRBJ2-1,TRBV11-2,TGTGCCAGCAGGTCAGAGATAGGACTAGCGGGAGATCGTAATGAGCAGTTCTTC,CASRSEIGLAGDRNEQFF
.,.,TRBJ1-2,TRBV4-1,TGCGCCAGCAGCCTCTACGTAGTGGTTAATTATGGCTACACCTTC,CASSLYVVVNYGYTF
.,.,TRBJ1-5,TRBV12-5,TGTGCTAGTGGTTTGGTACGGTACGGCAGGAGCAATCAGCCCCAGCATTTT,CASGLVRYGRSNQPQHF
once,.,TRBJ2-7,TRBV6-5,TGTGCCAGCAGTTTGAAGGGGGAACAGCCGGACGAGCAGTACTTC,CASSLKGEQPDEQYF
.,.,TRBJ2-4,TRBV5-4,TGTGCCAGCAGCTTCCAGGGGGCCAAAAACATTCAGTACTTC,CASSFQGAKNIQYF
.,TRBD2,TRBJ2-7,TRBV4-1,TGCGCCAGCAGCCAACTGGGGGGGTCCTACGAGCAGTACTTC,CASSQLGGSYEQYF
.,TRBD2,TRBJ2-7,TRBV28,TGTGCCAGCAGTTTAGCTTCTAGCGGGAGCTACGAGCAGTACTTC,CASSLASSGSYEQYF
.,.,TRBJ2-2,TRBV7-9,TGTGCCAGCAGCCCGGGCGGGCTTACCGGGGAGCTGTTTTTT,CASSPGGLTGELFF
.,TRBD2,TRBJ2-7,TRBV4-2,TGTGCCAGCAGCCGAGCGGGAGAAGCTCCCTACGAGCAGTACTTC,CASSRAGEAPYEQYF
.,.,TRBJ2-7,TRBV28,TGTGCCAGCAGTACAACCAGAGGATCGGGGATCTACGAGCAGTACTTC,CASSTTRGSGIYEQYF
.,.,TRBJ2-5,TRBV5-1,TGCGCCAGCAGCATAGCGGCTCCCCAAGAGACCCAGTACTTC,CASSIAAPQETQYF
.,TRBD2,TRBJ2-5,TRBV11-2,TGTGCCAGCAGCTTAGGGCGGGAGAGGGAGACCCAGTACTTC,CASSLGRERETQYF
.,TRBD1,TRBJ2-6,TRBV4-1,TGCGCCAGCAGCCGATGGGACAGGGAGACTGGGGCCAACGTCCTGACTTTC,CASSRWDRETGANVLTF
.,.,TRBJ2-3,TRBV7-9,TGTGCCAGCAGTCTCGACAGGCGGCAGGCAGATACGCAGTATTTT,CASSLDRRQADTQYF
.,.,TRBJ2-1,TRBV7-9,TGCTCAGCAGCGTCAGTGGGGCTATATGAGCAGTTCTTC,CSAASVGLYEQFF
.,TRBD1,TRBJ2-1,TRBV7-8,TGTGCCAGCAGCGGGACAGCCGGATCCTACAATGAGCAGTTCTTC,CASSGTAGSYNEQFF
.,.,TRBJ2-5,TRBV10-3,TGTGCCATCAGTCCCGGGGACTTCCAAGAGACCCAGTACTTC,CAISPGDFQETQYF